The 27 T cell receptor beta chains given below trace back to one sample, sequenced in a study of vaccination and CD4 T cells after COVID-19. Cultured CD4+ T-cell DNA underwent Oncomine TCR Beta short-read sequencing. TCRdb reanalysed the PCR reads using MiXCR and keeps one entry per CDR3 protein. The sample yields 20,000 or so distinct CDR3 sequences, 26% seen once. As to treatment: roughly ten-day PBMC culture with coronavirus spike peptide pools or control peptides (ViraFEST assay). Their antigens remain unidentified. Sequenced sample: cultured CD4+ T cells from blood. The receptors stem from a human donor with COVID-19.

The chain couples TRBV6-2 or TRBV6-3 to TRBJ2-3; 12 positions match TRBD2. After removal of 2 bases from V and 5 bases from J, the junction contained 17 bases not matched to a gene. This CDR3 contains 20 residues. From germline, CDR1 is MNHEY and CDR2 SVGEGT. The CDR3 here is CASSYGQWASGGAIRDTQYF. DNA for the CDR3: TGTGCCAGCAGTTACGGCCAGTGGGCTAGCGGGGGGGCCATACGAGATACGCAGTATTTT.

The chain employs TRBV2 and TRBJ2-4, with D possibly TRBD2 on 7 matching bases. The CDR3 is made up of 15 amino acids. The germline CDR1 and CDR2 sequences are SNHLY and FYNNEI. Trimming left V 8 bases short and J 3 bases short, with 17 bases between. CDR3 loop: CASGGADLGKNIQYF. CDR3 bases: TGTGCCAGCGGGGGGGCAGATTTGGGCAAAAACATTCAGTACTTC. Full variable domain (missing parts from reference TRBV2 and TRBJ2-4): EPEVTQTPSHQVTQMGQEVILRCVPISNHLYFYWYRQILGQKVEFLVSFYNNEISEKSEIFDDQFSVERPDGSNFTLKIRSTKLEDSAMYFCASGGADLGKNIQYFGAGTRLSVL.

This clonotype was seen only a few times. The chain couples TRBV24-1 to TRBJ2-5, with D unclear. Germline-derived CDR1 and CDR2 are KGHDR and SFDVKD. The CDR3 is made up of 13 amino acids. V lost 1 base and J 3 bases, leaving 5 bases between the germline ends. Here the CDR3 DNA reads TGTGCCACCAGTGATTTTGGGGAAGAGACCCAGTACTTC. Its translation: CATSDFGEETQYF.

The J gene is TRBJ1-2, the V gene TRBV5-6, with D tentatively TRBD1 (5 bases). Trimming removed 3 bases from V and 7 bases from J, with 10 bases in between. This CDR3 region has 12 residues. Germline V CDR1 and CDR2: SGHDT, YYEEEE. Here the CDR3 DNA reads TGTGCCAGCAGCTCAGGGCTTGCTGGCTACACCTTC. Encoded protein: CASSSGLAGYTF.

The sample holds a few counts of this clonotype. V gene TRBV24-1 combines with J gene TRBJ1-1; 8 nucleotides match TRBD1. Germline-derived CDR1 and CDR2 are KGHDR and SFDVKD. Trimming took 0 bases from V and 0 from J; bases not matched to a gene: 2. The CDR3 is 16 amino acids. The CDR3 bases are TGTGCCACCAGTGATTTGCGGGACAGGCTGAACACTGAAGCTTTCTTT. Amino acids: CATSDLRDRLNTEAFF.

The V gene is TRBV25-1, the J gene TRBJ2-3, with a possible D match to TRBD2 (7 bases). Germline V gene lookup returns CDR1 MGHDK and CDR2 SYGVNS. This CDR3 region has 16 residues. Trimming took 5 bases from V and 4 from J, leaving 19 bases between them. The CDR3 protein is CASSPVSGRGPDTQYF. The CDR3 DNA follows: TGTGCCAGCAGTCCGGTTTCGGGGCGGGGGCCAGATACGCAGTATTTT.

This clonotype was picked up a small number of times. The genes are TRBV11-3 and TRBJ2-2, with D possibly matching TRBD1 (5 bases). Germline-derived CDR1 and CDR2 are SGHNT and YENEEA. Trimming took 7 bases from V and 0 from J, leaving 9 bases between them. The CDR3 contains 14 residues. The DNA for the CDR3 is TGTGCCAGCATGTCCAGGGCGAACACCGGGGAGCTGTTTTTT. Translating gives CASMSRANTGELFF.

The table lists this clonotype with a few counts. This chain connects TRBV7-6 to TRBJ2-5; possibly TRBD2 for D (5 bases). CDR3 size: 14 residues. CDR1 is SGHVS and CDR2 is FNYEAQ in the germline V gene. V gave up 5 bases and J gave up 5 bases, with 15 bases separating them. The CDR3: CASSLGLLAETQYF. DNA of the CDR3: TGTGCCAGCAGCCTCGGACTGCTGGCGGAGACCCAGTACTTC.

This clonotype was picked up a small number of times. The chain links TRBV27 to TRBJ1-5; D ambiguous. This CDR3 has 16 amino acids. Trimming left V 3 bases short and J 3 bases short, with 15 bases between. Per germline, CDR1 MNHEY and CDR2 SMNVEV (reference sequence). The CDR3 nucleotides are TGTGCCAGCAGTTTTGGGCCCGGCGGCTACAATCAGCCCCAGCATTTT. Translation gives CASSFGPGGYNQPQHF.

With respect to this clonotype: Relative to the germline gene, one junction end is altered; a read error may explain this. J is TRBJ1-4 and V is TRBV7-7; TRBD1 might be the D (5 bases). Germline CDR1 reads SSHAT; CDR2 reads FNYEAQ (reference sequence). This CDR3 comprises 14 residues. DNA of the CDR3: TGTGCTAGCAGCGCGGGAAGGGGTAATGAAAAACTGTTTTTT. Encoded protein: CASSAGRGNEKLFF.

This clonotype was seen only a few times. J is TRBJ1-5 and V is TRBV11-3; tentatively, D is TRBD1 (5 bases). V was cut by 3 bases and J by 5 bases, with 8 bases left in between. Looked up from germline, CDR1 is SGHNT and CDR2 is YENEEA. The length of the CDR3 is 13 residues. The CDR3 DNA sequence: TGTGCCAGCAGCTTGTCGGGGGATCAGCCCCAGCATTTT. It is translated as CASSLSGDQPQHF.

This clonotype was found a few times. The V and J genes are TRBV12-5 and TRBJ1-6; 9 positions match TRBD1. With 5 bases clipped from V and 8 bases from J, the junction kept 10 bases outside the gene matches. In germline, CDR1 is LGHNT, CDR2 FRNRAP. This CDR3 contains 16 residues. The CDR3 nucleotides are TGTGCTAGTGGTGAGAAGCTCCGGGACAGGGATTCACCCCTCCACTTT. This sequence encodes CASGEKLRDRDSPLHF.

The genes are TRBV6-5 and TRBJ2-5; D is uncertain. This CDR3 spans 12 amino acids. Trimming stripped 4 bases from V and 5 bases from J, with 8 bases between. CDR1 is MNHEY, CDR2 SVGAGI, per germline. This CDR3 reads CASSSHPETQYF. CDR3 sequence (DNA): TGTGCCAGCAGTTCTCACCCGGAGACCCAGTACTTC.

This clonotype occurred a few times. This rearrangement joins TRBV20-1 to TRBJ1-3, with 8 bases that match TRBD1. CDR1 is DFQATT, CDR2 SNEGSKA, per germline (reference sequence). The CDR3 contains 14 residues. Germline trimming cut 5 bases from V and 0 bases from J; bases unmatched to any gene: 3. The CDR3 here is CSAPDRASGNTIYF. The CDR3 DNA reads TGCAGTGCTCCGGACAGGGCCTCTGGAAACACCATATATTTT.

This clonotype has a handful of counts. The chain carries TRBV6-1 and TRBJ1-5; 8 bases agree with TRBD1. The CDR3 length is 17 residues. Trimming at V came to 7 bases and at J to 5 bases, leaving 16 bases not matched to a gene. CDR1 and CDR2 (germline): MNHNS, SASEGT. Written as DNA, the CDR3 is TGTGCCAGCACCACGGACCGTGACAGGGGTCGGTATCAGCCCCAGCATTTT. Translation gives CASTTDRDRGRYQPQHF.

This clonotype has more than one count but fewer than ten. This chain connects TRBV20-1 to TRBJ1-6; 7 bases are a match to TRBD1. CDR3 length: 14 amino acids. V trimming: 6 bases; J trimming: 9 bases; junction bases outside the gene matches: 11. Per germline, CDR1 DFQATT and CDR2 SNEGSKA (reference sequence). CDR3 amino acids: CSAPRDSSGSPLHF. In DNA form, the CDR3 reads TGCAGTGCGCCCCGGGACAGTTCCGGTTCACCCCTCCACTTT.

This rearrangement joins TRBV19 to TRBJ1-5, with 7 positions matching TRBD1. CDR3 length: 14 amino acids. Losses at the gene ends were 3 bases for V and 6 bases for J; bases not matched to a gene: 5. The germline gives CDR1 LNHDA, CDR2 SQIVND (reference sequence). The CDR3 sequence: CASSIRQGGQPQHF. CDR3 DNA: TGTGCCAGTAGTATCCGTCAGGGGGGTCAGCCCCAGCATTTT.

This chain connects TRBV6-1 to TRBJ1-5; D gene ambiguous. The V gene lost 5 bases and the J gene lost 5 bases, with 16 bases spanning the gap. There are 15 residues in the CDR3. The germline V gene encodes CDR1 MNHNS and CDR2 SASEGT. CDR3 nucleotide sequence: TGTGCCAGCAGTCCACATGGACGGTCCGATCAGCCCCAGCATTTT. Translating it yields CASSPHGRSDQPQHF.

This clonotype was picked up a small number of times. The V call is TRBV20-1, the J call TRBJ2-3; tentatively, D is TRBD2 (7 bases). CDR1 is DFQATT, CDR2 SNEGSKA, per germline (reference sequence). V lost 6 bases and J lost 3, with 22 bases in between. The CDR3 is 16 amino acids. The CDR3 nucleotides are TGCAGTGCCCCGAGGGGGGCGGGGGATTTAACAGATACGCAGTATTTT. This translates into CSAPRGAGDLTDTQYF.

The chain links TRBV19 to TRBJ1-2; D unresolved. Germline V gene sequence: CDR1 LNHDA, CDR2 SQIVND (reference sequence). V lost 0 bases to trimming and J lost 7 bases, with 12 bases between them. The CDR3 is 14 amino acids. The CDR3 region has the DNA TGTGCCAGTAGTATAGAGGGTGGGCATGGTGGCTACACCTTC. Encoded protein: CASSIEGGHGGYTF.

This sequence joins TRBV6-1 and TRBJ2-2; possible D gene TRBD2, 5 bases. Germline V gene lookup returns CDR1 MNHNS and CDR2 SASEGT. With 7 bases removed from V and 7 bases from J, the gap between germline ends came to 19 bases. This CDR3 spans 15 amino acids. The CDR3 spells CASTWRSRQVGELFF. In DNA, the CDR3 is TGTGCCAGCACCTGGAGGTCCCGTCAGGTCGGGGAGCTGTTTTTT.

The chain recombines TRBV15 with TRBJ1-5; no firm D call. This CDR3 region has 15 residues. From germline, CDR1 is LNHNV and CDR2 YYDKDF (reference sequence). Deletions cut 1 base from V and 0 bases from J, with 7 bases between. The DNA of the CDR3 is TGTGCCACCAGCAGAGGACTTTATAGCAATCAGCCCCAGCATTTT. As protein: CATSRGLYSNQPQHF.

This chain uses TRBV28 with TRBJ2-1; D gene unclear. CDR3 length: 14 amino acids. V was clipped by 7 bases and J by 5 bases, with 15 bases between them. Germline-derived CDR1 and CDR2 are MDHEN and SYDVKM. The CDR3, as DNA: TGTGCCAGCACAACCGGGCCATCTAACAATGAGCAGTTCTTC. It codes for CASTTGPSNNEQFF.

This clonotype showed up just a few times. The CDR3 DNA sequence: TGTGCCAGCAGCTCAGGGGAGACGAACACCGGGGAGCTGTTTTTT. The encoded protein is CASSSGETNTGELFF. This chain joins TRBV7-9 and TRBJ2-2; tentatively, D is TRBD1 (6 bases). The CDR3 length is 15 residues. Germline V CDR1 and CDR2: SEHNR, FQNEAQ (reference sequence). Trimming removed 4 bases from V and 0 bases from J, with 9 bases in between.

J is TRBJ2-7 and V is TRBV6-1; 7 positions agree with TRBD1. V shed 8 bases, J shed 3 bases, and the junction held 10 bases outside the gene matches. CDR1 is MNHNS and CDR2 is SASEGT in the germline V gene. The CDR3 spans 14 residues. CDR3 sequence reads: CASRPPGQNYEQYF. CDR3 DNA: TGTGCCAGCCGCCCCCCGGGACAGAACTACGAGCAGTACTTC.

In its sample, this clonotype is medium-sized. The rearrangement uses TRBV7-6 and TRBJ1-2; no clear D. With 5 bases removed from V and 7 bases from J, the gap between germline ends came to 17 bases. This CDR3 contains 14 residues. Per the germline V gene, CDR1 is SGHVS and CDR2 is FNYEAQ. CDR3 residues: CASSPQRGYGGYTF. CDR3 in DNA: TGTGCCAGCAGCCCTCAGAGAGGGTACGGTGGCTACACCTTC.

The V call is TRBV5-1, the J call TRBJ1-1; D remains unclear. The CDR3 consists of 13 residues. Germline V gene data show CDR1 as SGHRS and CDR2 as YFSETQ. Trimming left V 0 bases short and J 11 bases short, with 14 bases between. The CDR3 here is CASSLGMAGVAFF. In DNA form, the CDR3 reads TGCGCCAGCAGCTTGGGGATGGCTGGGGTGGCTTTCTTT.